The text below deals with one TCR beta chain. The target antigen is unknown. CDR1 SGDLS and CDR2 YYNGEE come from the germline V gene. Trimming stripped 0 bases from V and 4 bases from J, with 11 bases between. The CDR3 loop spans 15 amino acids. This entry comes from a study of T cells in localized non-small cell lung cancer. Assay: immunoSEQ multiplex PCR; the TCRdb copy retains only in-frame clones and omits some. Of around 78,000 clones listed, about 84% are singletons. Study outcomes and limitations: Adjacent uninvolved lung had the highest clonality, suggesting focused antigen responses.

This chain joins TRBV9 and TRBJ2-1; D perhaps matches TRBD2 (6 bases). This sequence originates from a female donor aged 60 or older with stage I lung adenocarcinoma. Sequencing used peripheral blood, obtained before any cancer treatment. DNA for the CDR3: TGTGCCAGCAGCGTAGAATGGGACTCGTACAATGAGCAGTTCTTC. As protein: CASSVEWDSYNEQFF.